This T cell receptor beta chain emerged from a study of shared clonotypes between healthy human individuals. General observations from the study: A handful of donors held 5% to 5.5% of naive CD4 clonotypes in common.

Sequenced by immunoSEQ multiplex PCR; TCRdb stores in-frame clones only, minus some. This repertoire shows 1,500,000 or so clones, approximately 98.5% found once; its top ten account for approximately 0.4%. In germline, CDR1 is MNHEY, CDR2 SVGAGI. The CDR3 has 12 residues. V gave up 6 bases and J gave up 8 bases, with 10 bases separating them. On this clone: No antigen is known for it.

The sequenced material came from naive CD4+ T cells sorted from blood. Subset described: CD45RA+ positively selected. This TCR derives from a man aged 25-45 years in good health. The chain recombines TRBV6-5 with TRBJ1-4; D not certain. CDR3 in amino acids: CASRNREEKLFF. In nucleotides, the CDR3 is TGTGCCAGCAGGAACAGAGAGGAAAAACTGTTTTTT.